The source of this TCR beta chain is a study of shared clonotypes between healthy human individuals (dated by TCRdb to the early 2020s). Context from the whole study: Two women and a few men aged 18 to 49 years were included in the cohort. To estimate repertoire size and how much clonotypes are shared between individuals, the study performed deep sequencing of blood TCR repertoires from a few healthy adults. To increase sequencing depth and limit assay-specific biases, TCR repertoire library preparation and sequencing were carried out by different laboratories using diverse techniques. Per donor, leukapheresis produced somewhere between about 0.94 and 9 billion PBMCs. Summary of the overall study and its limitations: Sampling was restricted to blood, and TCR repertoires in tissue are likely to differ from TCR repertoires in blood. Based on pairwise subsampling, the degree of clonotype sharing among donors was expected to be affected by sequencing depth. Because the study included only a small number of donors, the genetic and exposure-history diversity represented was limited.

V ends up 4 bases short and J 8 bases short, with an unmatched junction base count of 9. The CDR3 holds 16 amino acids from the cysteine to the phenylalanine. Of the read, only the CDR3 DNA is kept; its 48 bases are in frame from base 1. CDR1 is given as SGDLS and CDR2 as YYNGEE, both from the germline V gene. Using the deep immunoSEQ assay, TCR CDR3 regions were amplified from genomic DNA by multiplex PCR. Extracted genomic DNA from each cell subset was spread evenly across all wells of several immunoSEQ 96-well plates, with each plate serving as a replicate. Each replicate PCR for unsorted PBMC received approximately 300 ng genomic DNA, equal to 30,000 to 35,000 T cell genomes. Unsorted PBMC genomic DNA was sequenced across ten immunoSEQ deep assay plates. Purified libraries were measured with a Qubit 3.0 fluorometer, size-checked on a Bioanalyzer 2100, and measured again with the KAPA Library Quantification kit. Every immunoSEQ 96-well plate was sequenced on a dedicated single-read 150-cycle Illumina NextSeq 550 flow cell. The authors' analysis ran thus. The immunoSEQ output contained only junctional sequences without quality scores, so filtering could not match that applied to full-length reads. To assign V/J genes and CDR3, sequences were annotated against IMGT germline references using PyIR, a Python wrapper for IgBLAST v1.9. Reads were removed for weak V/J assignments (E-value above 1e-6), missing CDR3, stop codons, out-of-frame junctions, or ambiguous translated residues. V3J clonotypes were defined by identical inferred V gene, J gene, and CDR3 amino acid sequence. The percentage overlap between two repertoires was calculated by dividing the number of shared unique clonotypes by the size of the smaller repertoire. Richness of each repertoire was evaluated using RTK rarefaction, the Chao1 estimator, and Recon v2.1 estimates of unobserved clonotypes. TCRdb mirrors the immuneACCESS table, restricted to in-frame sequences. Some clones are absent from its copies; in checked studies, under half trace to an unresolved V gene, and the reason for the others is unknown. That table furnishes V, J and clone size, whereas the DNA furnished D and trimming. Recorded for this sample are hundreds of thousands of clones; around 78% of them occurred a single time. The ten largest clones capture about an eighth of the sample.

Turning to this clone: The target of this receptor is not known. There are no base qualities to consult, and no much larger clone falls within one base.

The donors were healthy, HIV-negative adults with no recently reported acute infections or vaccinations. Every donor was a Caucasian adult residing in Nashville, Tennessee, USA. For unsorted samples, tens of millions of PBMCs were counted, and genomic DNA was extracted using the QIAamp DNA Blood Mini kit. After blood collection by leukapheresis, PBMCs were isolated using Ficoll-Histopaque density gradient centrifugation and then cryopreserved in the vapor phase of liquid nitrogen. Specimen: PBMCs. This receptor chain uses TRBV9 and TRBJ2-1; 13 bases in between match TRBD2. The sequence was obtained from a woman between 40 and 50 years old in good health. Some clones in this sample may be carry-over from other donors' samples. The CDR3: CASSSGLAGVLDEQFF. The DNA sequence is as follows: TGTGCCAGCAGCTCCGGACTAGCGGGAGTTCTGGATGAGCAGTTCTTC.